This T cell receptor (beta chain) was sequenced for a study of blood T cell repertoires in COVID-19. The V gene's germline CDR1 is LGHDT and CDR2 YNNKEL (reference sequence). Germline trimming cut 5 bases from V and 2 bases from J; bases unmatched to any gene: 6. The CDR3 totals 14 residues. The method was immunoSEQ multiplex PCR; TCRdb's version includes in-frame clones alone and lacks a portion of them. This sample has over 200,000 clones, with roughly 92% found just once. The material sequenced was peripheral blood. The rearrangement uses TRBV3-1 (or the pseudogene TRBV3-2) and TRBJ2-7; 7 nucleotides agree with TRBD2. The TCR was taken from a man between 60 and 70 years old with COVID-19, enrolled during active disease. CDR3 in DNA: TGTGCCAGCAGCTTCTCTAGCGGCCCCTACGAGCAGTACTTC. Amino acids: CASSFSSGPYEQYF.